This section outlines one T cell receptor (beta chain) sequence together with its context. Its specificity is unknown. The CDR3 consists of 15 residues. In germline, CDR1 is SGHDN, CDR2 FVKESK. Unmatched junction bases numbered 5, after V lost 0 bases and J lost 3 bases. The data originate from a study of graft-versus-host responses after intestinal transplantation. Study-wide background: Among the recipients, all got anti-thymocyte globulin induction and then tacrolimus and steroids for about three years. Whole-study results and caveats: GvH clones surfaced in recipient marrow, some emerging earlier in ileum or blood.

Data came from immunoSEQ multiplex PCR; TCRdb stores just in-frame clones and leaves some out. This table holds 23,000 or so clones, 90% found once. V and J are TRBV14 and TRBJ2-7; 7 bases are a match to TRBD2. The clonotype comes from a human patient who received an intestinal transplant, so some T cells may come from the graft donor. Source: PBMCs, taken 39 to 40 days after intestinal transplant. The CDR3 spells CASSQDLADGYEQYF. The CDR3, as DNA: TGTGCCAGCAGCCAAGATCTAGCGGATGGCTACGAGCAGTACTTC.